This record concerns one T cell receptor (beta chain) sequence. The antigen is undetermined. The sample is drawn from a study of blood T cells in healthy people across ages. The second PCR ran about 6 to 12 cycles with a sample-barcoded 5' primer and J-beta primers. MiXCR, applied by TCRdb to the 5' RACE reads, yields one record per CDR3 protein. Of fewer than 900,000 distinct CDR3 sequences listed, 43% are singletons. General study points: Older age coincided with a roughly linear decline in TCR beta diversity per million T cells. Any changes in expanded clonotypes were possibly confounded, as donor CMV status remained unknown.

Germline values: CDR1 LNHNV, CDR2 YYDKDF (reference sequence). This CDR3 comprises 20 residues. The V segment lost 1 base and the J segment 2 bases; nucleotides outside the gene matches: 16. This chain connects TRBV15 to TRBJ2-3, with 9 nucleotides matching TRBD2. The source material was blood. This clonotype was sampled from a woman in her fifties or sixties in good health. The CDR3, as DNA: TGTGCCACCAGCAGAGTCCGACAGGGTTTCCTAGCGGGGCCCACAGATACGCAGTATTTT. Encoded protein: CATSRVRQGFLAGPTDTQYF.